What follows are 26 T cell receptor beta chains derived from one specimen sequenced in a study of T cell clonality in common variable immunodeficiency. Some clones are missing from TCRdb's copy, which holds only in-frame ones; the method was immunoSEQ multiplex PCR. The repertoire consists of about 30,000 clones, none detected only once. Study-wide findings and caveats: Common variable immunodeficiency TCR beta sequences reportedly had fewer deletions and N-nucleotide insertions.

No antigen has been identified for these receptors. The material sequenced was peripheral blood mononuclear cells. These receptors came from a human donor with common variable immunodeficiency.

This clone was counted between two and nine times. The read ends 3 residues shy of where the CDR3 ends; the end is completed using the germline J gene. This chain connects TRBV5-6 to TRBJ1-6, with 7 bases aligning to TRBD1. This CDR3 comprises 14 residues. Losses at the gene ends were 4 bases for V and 10 bases for J; bases not matched to a gene: 8. Germline-derived CDR1 and CDR2 are SGHDT and YYEEEE. The CDR3 sequence: CASSGTGARSPLHF. Partial CDR3 DNA: TGTGCCAGCAGCGGAACAGGGGCACGGTCACCC.

This clone was recorded at least ten times. The missing CDR3 end, 3 residues past where the read stops, is filled in from the germline J gene. The rearrangement joins TRBV20-1 to TRBJ2-3; TRBD2 is a possible D gene (5 bases). Between the trimmed V and J ends, which lost 0 bases and 4 bases, there was a span of 11 bases. The CDR3 runs 14 residues. Per germline, CDR1 DFQATT and CDR2 SNEGSKA (reference sequence). The CDR3 sequence: CSARDVLAPDTQYF. The DNA read from the CDR3 is TGCAGTGCTAGAGATGTCCTAGCCCCAGATACG.

This clone is labeled medium-sized. The read ends 3 residues shy of where the CDR3 ends; the end is completed using the germline J gene. V is TRBV18 and J is TRBJ2-7; possible D gene TRBD1, 6 bases. The V end lost 3 bases, the J end lost 4 bases, and 13 bases lay between the germline ends. Germline V CDR1 and CDR2: KGHSH, LQKENI. This CDR3 has 14 residues. The part of the CDR3 DNA that was read is TGTGCCAGCTCACCGAAACAGGGCCTGTACGAG. Amino acids: CASSPKQGLYE. The entire CDR3 sequence reads CASSPKQGLYEQYF.

Notes on this clone: The CDR3 goes on 3 residues after the read ends, and that part is filled in from the germline J gene. The chain combines TRBV19 with TRBJ1-4, with 9 bases lining up with TRBD1. The J segment lost 8 bases and the V segment lost 7 bases, leaving 11 bases of the junction unmatched. The CDR3 extends over 15 amino acids. Germline V gene sequence: CDR1 LNHDA, CDR2 SQIVND (reference sequence). The covered CDR3 bases are TGTGCCAGTACCTCACGGACAGGGGCTTTGGAAAAA. Translating it yields CASTSRTGALEK. The full-length CDR3 reads as CASTSRTGALEKLFF.

The table lists this clone with a few counts. Sequencing ends 3 residues short of the CDR3 end; the germline J gene provides the rest. The chain combines TRBV6-2 or TRBV6-3 with TRBJ2-7; possible D gene TRBD2, 5 bases. Germline CDR1 MNHEY, CDR2 SVGEGT. The CDR3 spans 13 residues. The ends were cut back, 5 bases at V and 4 bases at J, with 12 bases in the middle. CDR3 residues: CASSRIRGYEQYF. The sequenced part of the CDR3 DNA is TGTGCCAGCAGTCGTATACGGGGATACGAG.

On this clone: The CDR3 goes on 3 residues after the read ends, and that part is filled in from the germline J gene. V is TRBV20-1 and J is TRBJ2-7; 10 bases are a match to TRBD1. Trimming took 5 bases from V and 2 from J; bases not matched to a gene: 3. Germline loops: CDR1 DFQATT, CDR2 SNEGSKA (reference sequence). The CDR3 is 13 amino acids. This CDR3 reads CSAHGQGAYEQYF. The sequenced CDR3 bases are TGCAGTGCTCATGGACAGGGGGCCTACGAG.

In the case of this clone: The CDR3 end is not reached by the read, which stops 3 residues before it; the germline J gene fills it in. The rearrangement uses TRBV7-9 and TRBJ1-2; D unresolved. CDR1 and CDR2 from the germline V gene are SEHNR and FQNEAQ (reference sequence). V was pared by 1 base and J by 3 bases, with 6 bases between. This CDR3 region has 13 residues. The CDR3 here is CASSLGLYYGYTF. Partial CDR3 DNA: TGTGCCAGCAGCTTAGGACTTTACTATGGC.

This clone has just a few counts. The read comes to an end 3 residues before the CDR3 does, leaving the germline J gene to fill in the end. The rearrangement joins TRBV10-3 to TRBJ2-7; the match to TRBD2 covers 12 bases. Germline lookup yields CDR1 ENHRY and CDR2 SYGVKD. This CDR3 spans 14 amino acids. Trimming took 11 bases from V and 1 from J; bases not matched to a gene: 6. The DNA read from the CDR3 is TGTGCCTCTAGGACTAGCGGGGCTTCCTACGAG. Encoded protein: CASRTSGASYE. The whole CDR3 is CASRTSGASYEQYF.

This clone has only a few counts. The read ends 3 residues shy of where the CDR3 ends; the end is completed using the germline J gene. The V gene is TRBV7-9, the J gene TRBJ1-1, with D possibly being TRBD1 (6 bases). The CDR3 loop spans 14 amino acids. In germline, CDR1 is SEHNR, CDR2 FQNEAQ (reference sequence). Trimming took 5 bases from V and 7 from J, leaving 17 bases between them. The part of the CDR3 DNA that was read is TGTGCCAGCAGCATAGGAGCACAGGGAATTGAA. Translating gives CASSIGAQGIE. The CDR3 reads in full as CASSIGAQGIEAFF.

Details on this clone: From the germline J gene comes the end of the CDR3, since the read stops 3 residues before it. The rearrangement joins TRBV7-2 to TRBJ2-5; 8 bases match TRBD1. This CDR3 contains 14 residues. The V and J ends lost 6 bases and 5 bases, in that order; junction bases with no gene match: 8. Germline values: CDR1 SGHTA, CDR2 FQGNSA. CDR3 DNA, as far as it was read: TGTGCCAGCAGTTTCGGACAGGGAAGGGAGACC. Protein: CASSFGQGRET. The complete CDR3 protein is CASSFGQGRETQYF.

For this clone: Sequencing ends 3 residues short of the CDR3 end; the germline J gene provides the rest. The chain couples TRBV7-3 to TRBJ1-1; 7 nucleotides match TRBD1. V lost 3 bases to trimming and J lost 5 bases; unmatched junction nucleotides: 9. The germline gives CDR1 SGHTA, CDR2 FQGTGA. The CDR3 totals 15 residues. The CDR3 DNA, read in part, is TGTGCCAGCAGCTTGCAGGGGGGTTTCGGGACTGAA. Amino acids: CASSLQGGFGTE. The entire CDR3 sequence reads CASSLQGGFGTEAFF. Filled out from reference TRBV7-3 and TRBJ1-1, the complete variable domain reads GAGVSQTPSNKVTEKGKYVELRCDPISGHTALYWYRQSLGQGPEFLIYFQGTGAADDSGLPNDRFFAVRPEGSVSTLKIQRTERGDSAVYLCASSLQGGFGTEAFFGQGTRLTVV.

In this sample, this clone turned up a few times. The CDR3 end lies 3 residues beyond the end of the read and is filled in from the germline J gene. V is TRBV10-1 and J is TRBJ2-1, with 7 bases that match TRBD2. Germline loops: CDR1 WNHNN, CDR2 SYGVQD (reference sequence). There are 13 residues in the CDR3. V was clipped by 7 bases and J by 4 bases; unmatched bases: 4. The CDR3 spells CASMGGEYNEQFF. The sequenced CDR3 bases are TGCGCCAGCATGGGGGGGGAATACAATGAG.

There are many counts of this clone. Read sequence stops 3 residues before the CDR3 end, and the germline J gene provides the missing end. This chain joins TRBV5-1 and TRBJ2-3, with D perhaps TRBD2 (6 bases). The V gene lost 2 bases and the J gene lost 6 bases, with 13 bases spanning the gap. From germline, CDR1 is SGHRS and CDR2 YFSETQ. This CDR3 spans 14 amino acids. CDR3 region: CASSFGGAGDTQYF. Partial CDR3 DNA: TGCGCCAGCAGCTTCGGAGGGGCGGGGGATACG.

This clone came up a few times. Read sequence stops 3 residues before the CDR3 end, and the germline J gene provides the missing end. The chain has TRBV7-3 and TRBJ1-5; D possibly corresponds to TRBD1 (6 bases). CDR1 is SGHTA, CDR2 FQGTGA, per germline. V was clipped by 2 bases and J by 5 bases, with 7 bases between them. The CDR3 covers 13 residues. CDR3 DNA (partial): TGTGCCAGCAGCTTAGGGACATATCAGCCC. Translated: CASSLGTYQP. The whole CDR3 region reads CASSLGTYQPQHF.

A word on this clone: The read comes to an end 3 residues before the CDR3 does, leaving the germline J gene to fill in the end. The rearrangement joins TRBV18 to TRBJ1-2, with D perhaps matching TRBD1 (6 bases). Trimming removed 2 bases at V and 1 base at J, with 8 bases between. Germline V gives CDR1 KGHSH, CDR2 LQKENI. CDR3 size: 14 residues. CDR3 DNA, as far as it was read: TGTGCCAGCTCACCAGCGGACAGTAACTATGGC. Amino acid sequence: CASSPADSNYG. In full, the CDR3 is CASSPADSNYGYTF.

About this clone itself: The CDR3 end falls 3 residues outside the read, so it is completed with the germline J gene. The chain employs TRBV29-1 and TRBJ2-5, with D possibly being TRBD2 (5 bases). The CDR3 is made up of 11 amino acids. The V gene's germline CDR1 is SQVTM and CDR2 ANQGSEA. The germline V and J ends were trimmed by 4 bases and 4 bases, with 7 bases remaining between them. The CDR3 is CSVVRVETQYF. The CDR3 bases that were read are TGCAGCGTTGTGAGGGTAGAGACC.

This clone turned up a few times. The read terminates 3 residues before the CDR3 end, so the remaining end is supplied by the germline J gene. This chain connects TRBV2 to TRBJ1-5, with no clear D. Trimming pared 3 bases from V and 0 bases from J, leaving 6 bases between. Germline-derived CDR1 and CDR2 are SNHLY and FYNNEI. The CDR3 runs to 14 residues. The CDR3 here is CASSEQFSNQPQHF. The part of the CDR3 DNA that was read is TGTGCCAGCAGTGAGCAGTTTAGCAATCAGCCC.

Of note for this clone: The read falls 3 residues short of the CDR3 end, and the missing part is taken from the germline J gene. The V call is TRBV20-1, the J call TRBJ2-5, with D perhaps matching TRBD2 (6 bases). CDR1 is DFQATT, CDR2 SNEGSKA, per germline (reference sequence). V was cut by 5 bases and J by 6 bases, with 19 bases left in between. This CDR3 is 14 amino acids long. The covered CDR3 bases are TGCAGTGCTGGCCGGGACTCTCTCTCGAAGACC. Translation: CSAGRDSLSKT. The CDR3, in full, reads CSAGRDSLSKTQYF.

Concerning this clone: The observed sequence ends 3 residues before the CDR3 terminus, with the missing tail filled in from the germline J gene. The V call is TRBV6-2 or TRBV6-3, the J call TRBJ2-5; 9 bases are shared with TRBD1. Germline CDR1 and CDR2: MNHEY and SVGEGT. The junction had 9 bases not matched to a gene; V was cut back by 6 bases and J by 1 base. This CDR3 comprises 16 residues. The CDR3 here is CASRYRGRTTQETQYF. CDR3 bases read: TGTGCCAGCAGATACAGGGGGCGGACCACCCAAGAGACC.

Many counts were recorded for this clone. The CDR3 end falls 3 residues outside the read, so it is completed with the germline J gene. The chain uses TRBV29-1 and TRBJ2-7; 7 nucleotides match TRBD1. The ends lost 3 bases at V and 2 bases at J; junction bases unmatched: 7. Germline V gene data show CDR1 as SQVTM and CDR2 as ANQGSEA. The CDR3 consists of 14 residues. The sequenced part of the CDR3 DNA is TGCAGCGTTGAGTATGAGACAGGGACCTACGAG. The encoded protein is CSVEYETGTYE. The whole CDR3 protein is CSVEYETGTYEQYF.

About this clone: Read data end 3 residues before the CDR3 end; the end is taken from the germline J gene. The J gene is TRBJ2-7, the V gene TRBV5-1; 12 bases map to TRBD2. The V gene's germline CDR1 is SGHRS and CDR2 YFSETQ. Trimming removed 3 bases from V and 4 bases from J; junction bases left unmatched: 5. This CDR3 comprises 15 residues. CDR3 DNA, as far as it was read: TGCGCCAGCAGCTCGGAACTAGCGGGGGGATACGAG. It yields the protein CASSSELAGGYE. The full CDR3 reads CASSSELAGGYEQYF.

The CDR3 sequence is CAWSVRAKANYGYTF. The DNA read from the CDR3 is TGTGCCTGGAGTGTAAGGGCGAAAGCTAACTATGGC. The chain employs TRBV30 and TRBJ1-2; D unclear. The DNA ends 3 residues before the CDR3 does, and the rest of the CDR3 is filled in from the germline J gene. This CDR3 has 15 residues. Trimming took 0 bases from V and 0 from J, leaving 11 bases between them. Germline lookup yields CDR1 GTSNPN and CDR2 SVGIG (reference sequence).

Remarks on this clone: The read terminates 3 residues before the CDR3 end, so the remaining end is supplied by the germline J gene. The V and J genes are TRBV18 and TRBJ1-2, with D possibly TRBD1 on 6 matching bases. Germline CDR1 reads KGHSH; CDR2 reads LQKENI. The CDR3 has 15 amino acids. CDR3 DNA (partial): TGTGCCAGCTCACCACTCTCGGACAGCGCCAACATA. It translates to CASSPLSDSANI. The whole CDR3 protein is CASSPLSDSANIYTF.

The sample holds a few counts of this clone. The observed sequence ends 3 residues before the CDR3 terminus, with the missing tail filled in from the germline J gene. The chain links TRBV7-2 to TRBJ1-4; the D is unclear. The CDR3 runs to 14 residues. The V end lost 4 bases, the J end lost 1 base, and 7 bases lay between the germline ends. CDR1 is SGHTA, CDR2 FQGNSA, per germline. CDR3 amino acids: CASSSQITNEKLFF. The CDR3 DNA, read in part, is TGTGCCAGCAGCTCTCAGATAACTAATGAAAAA.

This clone has more than one count but fewer than ten. The read gets to within 3 residues of the CDR3 end, and the germline J gene fills in the rest. The chain couples TRBV6-2 or TRBV6-3 to TRBJ2-7, with 7 positions matching TRBD1. The length of the CDR3 is 15 residues. J gave up 2 bases and V 5 bases, and 9 bases lay outside the gene matches. Per the germline V gene, CDR1 is MNHEY and CDR2 is SVGEGT. This chain's CDR3 is CASSTPRDSTYEQYF. The CDR3 bases that were read are TGTGCCAGCAGTACCCCTCGGGACAGCACCTACGAG.

This clone has only a few counts. The CDR3 end falls 3 residues outside the read, so it is completed with the germline J gene. The V call is TRBV7-2, the J call TRBJ1-6, with D possibly matching TRBD1 (6 bases). The CDR3 is 15 residues long. Trimming stripped 2 bases from V and 10 bases from J, with 15 bases between. The germline CDR1 and CDR2 sequences are SGHTA and FQGNSA. CDR3 DNA, as far as it was read: TGTGCCAGCAGCTTATCGGCGGGGGGCAGCTCACCC. It is translated as CASSLSAGGSSP. The entire CDR3 sequence reads CASSLSAGGSSPLHF.